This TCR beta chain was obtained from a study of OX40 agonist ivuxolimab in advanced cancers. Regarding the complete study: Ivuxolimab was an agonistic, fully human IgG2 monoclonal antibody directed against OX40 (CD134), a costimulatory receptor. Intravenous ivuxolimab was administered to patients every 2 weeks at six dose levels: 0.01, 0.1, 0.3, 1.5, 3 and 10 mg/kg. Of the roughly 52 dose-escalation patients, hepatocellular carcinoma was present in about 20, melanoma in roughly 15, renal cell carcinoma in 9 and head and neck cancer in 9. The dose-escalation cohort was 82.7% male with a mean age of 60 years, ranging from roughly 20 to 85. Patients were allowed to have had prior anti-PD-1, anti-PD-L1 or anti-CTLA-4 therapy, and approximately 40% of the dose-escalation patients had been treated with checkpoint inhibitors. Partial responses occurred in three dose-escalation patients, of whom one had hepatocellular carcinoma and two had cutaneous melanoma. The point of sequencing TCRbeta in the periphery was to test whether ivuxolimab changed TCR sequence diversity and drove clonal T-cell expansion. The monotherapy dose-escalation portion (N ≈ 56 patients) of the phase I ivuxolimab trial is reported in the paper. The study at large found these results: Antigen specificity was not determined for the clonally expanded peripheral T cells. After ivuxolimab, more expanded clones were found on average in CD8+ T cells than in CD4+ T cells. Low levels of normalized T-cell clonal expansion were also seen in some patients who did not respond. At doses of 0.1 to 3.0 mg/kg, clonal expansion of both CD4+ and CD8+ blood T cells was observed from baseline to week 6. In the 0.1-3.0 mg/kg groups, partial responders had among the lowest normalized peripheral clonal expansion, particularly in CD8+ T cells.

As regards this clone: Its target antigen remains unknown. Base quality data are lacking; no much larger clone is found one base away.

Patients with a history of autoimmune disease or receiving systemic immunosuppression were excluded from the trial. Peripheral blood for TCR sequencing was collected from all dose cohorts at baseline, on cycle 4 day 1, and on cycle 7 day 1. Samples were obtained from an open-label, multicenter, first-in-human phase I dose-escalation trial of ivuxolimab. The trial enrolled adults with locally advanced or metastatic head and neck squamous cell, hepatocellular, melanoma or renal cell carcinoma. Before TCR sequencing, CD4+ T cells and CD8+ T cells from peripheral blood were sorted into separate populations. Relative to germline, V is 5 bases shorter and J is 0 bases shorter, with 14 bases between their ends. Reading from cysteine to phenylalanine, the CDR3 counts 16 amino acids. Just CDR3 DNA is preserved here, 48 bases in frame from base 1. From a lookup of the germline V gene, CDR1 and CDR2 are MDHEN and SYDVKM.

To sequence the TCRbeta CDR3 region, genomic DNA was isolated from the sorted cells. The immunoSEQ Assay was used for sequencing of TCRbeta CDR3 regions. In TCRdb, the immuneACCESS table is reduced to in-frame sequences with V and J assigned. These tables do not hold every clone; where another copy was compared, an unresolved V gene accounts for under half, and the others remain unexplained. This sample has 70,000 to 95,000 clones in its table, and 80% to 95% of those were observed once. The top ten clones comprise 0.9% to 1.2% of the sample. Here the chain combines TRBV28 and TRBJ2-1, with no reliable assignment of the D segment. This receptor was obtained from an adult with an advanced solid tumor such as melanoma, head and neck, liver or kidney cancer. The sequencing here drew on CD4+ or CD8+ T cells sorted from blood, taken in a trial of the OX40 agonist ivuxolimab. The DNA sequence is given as TGTGCCAGCAGTCCCAGAGTCCACAGCTCCTACAATGAGCAGTTCTTC. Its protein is CASSPRVHSSYNEQFF.